The present T cell receptor beta chain was sequenced within a study of blood T cell repertoires in COVID-19. TCRdb keeps only in-frame clones here, not all; method: immunoSEQ multiplex PCR. This table holds about 400,000 clones, approximately 90% found once. The TCR originated in a woman in her twenties or thirties with active or convalescent COVID-19. Specimen: peripheral blood.

The CDR3 region is CASSLEFGDRGETQYF. In DNA form, the CDR3 reads TGCGCCAGCAGCTTGGAATTTGGGGACAGGGGCGAGACCCAGTACTTC. The J gene is TRBJ2-5, the V gene TRBV5-1; 10 nucleotides line up with TRBD1. The germline V gene encodes CDR1 SGHRS and CDR2 YFSETQ. The CDR3 runs to 16 residues. After removal of 0 bases from V and 5 bases from J, the junction contained 7 bases not matched to a gene.